The text below deals with one TCR beta chain. These data originate in a study of T cells after yellow fever vaccination. In the study overall: Preparation used SMART-Seq v4 Ultra Low Input for the low-cell-number fractions.

TCRdb reprocessed the 5' RACE reads via MiXCR and lists one record per CDR3 protein. In the table there are a few hundred thousand distinct CDR3 sequences, about a fifth of which are singletons. CDR3 size: 17 residues. Germline V gene sequence: CDR1 MNHNS, CDR2 SASEGT. V lost 6 bases and J lost 2, with 20 bases in between. This receptor was identified in a man aged 25 to 40 who received the YFV17D yellow fever vaccine. This specimen consisted of PBMCs, obtained 15 days after the yellow fever booster vaccination. The rearrangement uses TRBV6-1 and TRBJ2-1; a weak D match, TRBD2 (6 bases). The CDR3 loop is CASRFTEGLRTYNEQFF. The DNA for the CDR3 is TGTGCCAGCAGATTCACGGAGGGCCTAAGGACCTACAATGAGCAGTTCTTC.